This entry lists 8 T cell receptor beta chains sequenced from one sample in a study of OX40 agonist ivuxolimab in advanced cancers. Library construction relied on the immunoSEQ multiplex PCR assay. What TCRdb holds here is the immuneACCESS table cut down to in-frame rearrangements. Part of the clones is not present; checked against another copy, under half of the missing clones reflect an unresolved V gene, and the others are unexplained. Counted in this sample were roughly 69,000 clones; around 90% of them appeared once. The ten largest clonotypes hold 5.2% of the sample. Here the sequenced sample was CD4+ or CD8+ T cells sorted from blood, taken in a trial of the OX40 agonist ivuxolimab. Receptor source: an adult with an advanced solid tumor such as melanoma, head and neck, liver or kidney cancer.

The gene calls are TRBV30 and TRBJ2-6; the D is unclear. V was shortened by 8 bases and J by 1 base, with 12 bases between the two germline ends. The CDR3 contains 14 residues. Germline CDR1 GTSNPN, CDR2 SVGIG (reference sequence). Here the CDR3 reads CAGLAASGANVLTF. The CDR3 DNA reads as TGTGCCGGTCTGGCAGCTTCTGGGGCCAACGTCCTGACTTTC.

The CDR3 DNA reads TGTGCCAGTAGCTTACAGGGGAATAGCAATCAGCCCCAGCATTTT. It yields the protein CASSLQGNSNQPQHF. V usage is TRBV19 and J usage is TRBJ1-5, with TRBD1 identical over 7 bases. V gave up 6 bases and J gave up 0 bases; unmatched junction bases: 5. This CDR3 spans 15 amino acids. Germline lookup yields CDR1 LNHDA and CDR2 SQIVND (reference sequence).

The rearrangement links TRBV29-1 to TRBJ2-7; a weak D match, TRBD2 (6 bases). V lost 3 bases and J 6 bases, leaving 15 bases between the germline ends. Germline loops: CDR1 SQVTM, CDR2 ANQGSEA. CDR3 length: 13 residues. For the CDR3, the DNA is TGCAGCGTTGAGTCGGGAGAGACTTTCGAGCAGTACTTC. Translated, it gives CSVESGETFEQYF.

Concerning this clone: The same CDR3 is also encoded by other DNA sequences in this sample. The V and J genes are TRBV5-4 and TRBJ1-2; 10 bases are a match to TRBD1. The V segment lost 1 base and the J segment 4 bases; nucleotides outside the gene matches: 1. Germline V CDR1 and CDR2: SGHNT, YYREEE (reference sequence). This CDR3 region has 14 residues. CDR3 nucleotides: TGTGCCAGCAGCTTGCGGGACAGGGGCTATGGCTACACCTTC. Translating gives CASSLRDRGYGYTF.

A remark on this clone: An end of the junction differs from the germline gene, which may be a read error. The V call is TRBV5-4, the J call TRBJ2-1; TRBD2 matches 7 bases. This CDR3 spans 15 amino acids. Germline loops: CDR1 SGHNT, CDR2 YYREEE (reference sequence). This chain's CDR3 is CASSLGGTGYNEQFF. As DNA, the CDR3 is TGTGCCAGCAGTTTGGGGGGGACCGGGTACAATGAGCAGTTCTTC.

This clone was detected only a few times. J is TRBJ2-1 and V is TRBV28; 7 bases fit TRBD2. The CDR3 contains 16 residues. The germline V gene has CDR1 MDHEN and CDR2 SYDVKM. The J segment lost 0 bases and the V segment lost 6 bases, leaving 8 bases of the junction unmatched. CDR3: CASRGGATSSYNEQFF. The CDR3 bases are TGTGCCAGCAGGGGAGGGGCAACGAGCTCCTACAATGAGCAGTTCTTC. The full variable domain, in which reference TRBV28 and TRBJ2-1 provide the parts outside the CDR3, is DVKVTQSSRYLVKRTGEKVFLECVQDMDHENMFWYRQDPGLGLRLIYFSYDVKMKEKGDIPEGYSVSREKKERFSLILESASTNQTSMYLCASRGGATSSYNEQFFGPGTRLTVL.

V is TRBV9 and J is TRBJ1-3, with TRBD1 identical over 7 bases. Germline trimming cut 0 bases from V and 3 bases from J; bases unmatched to any gene: 3. CDR3 length: 15 residues. Germline-derived CDR1 and CDR2 are SGDLS and YYNGEE. The CDR3: CASSVEGAHGNTIYF. In DNA form, the CDR3 reads TGTGCCAGCAGCGTAGAGGGGGCCCATGGAAACACCATATATTTT.

This chain joins TRBV7-6 and TRBJ1-6; D remains unclear. Trimming cost V 8 bases and J 7 bases, with 9 bases left between them. CDR3 size: 12 residues. Germline CDR1 and CDR2: SGHVS and FNYEAQ. The CDR3 DNA follows: TGTGCCAGCGGCAGCCCCAATTCACCCCTCCACTTT. Its protein product is CASGSPNSPLHF.